This T cell receptor beta chain was retrieved from a study of blood T cell repertoires in COVID-19. Across the whole study: T cells, B-cell-depleted T cells, or PBMCs supplied cDNA or gDNA.

Resolution of symptoms, clearance, or two negative PCRs was present in recovered Cohort 3 donors. As originally analysed: Nucleated cell number was recorded as an estimate derived from reference gene primer amplification. Profiled with immunoSEQ multiplex PCR; TCRdb holds only in-frame clones, not every one. Clone size and the V and J calls come from that table; the DNA yielded D and trimming. This table has more than 450,000 clones, about 85% appearing once. The TCR comes from a woman aged 18-29 years who had recovered from COVID-19. Sequenced: PBMCs or T cells enriched from blood (not recorded which).

CDR3 in amino acids: CASSPPLTPNTIYF. In nucleotides, the CDR3 is TGTGCCAGCTCACCCCCCTTGACACCGAACACCATATATTTT. The V gene is TRBV18, the J gene TRBJ1-3; D is unclear. Looked up from germline, CDR1 is KGHSH and CDR2 is LQKENI. CDR3 length: 14 residues. Trimming stripped 3 bases from V and 7 bases from J, with 13 bases between.